The next 31 T cell receptor beta chains were all read from a single sample in a study of T-cell reconstitution after alpha-beta-depleted transplantation in children. During its preparation, the TCRbeta library received unique molecular identifiers. TCRdb processed the PCR reads anew with MiXCR; each CDR3 protein has one entry. The sample yields 440,000 or so distinct CDR3 sequences, 11% seen once. Specimen: PBMCs from the stem cell graft donor, collected from the stem cell graft. The origin of the receptors is a human donor who donated a stem cell graft to a child with acute myeloid leukemia.

In this sample, this clonotype turned up a few times. The J gene is TRBJ2-1, the V gene TRBV6-4; 12 bases match TRBD2. The V gene end was trimmed by 5 bases and the J gene end by 0 bases; junction bases not matched to a gene: 11. CDR1 MRHNA and CDR2 SNTAGT come from the germline V gene. The CDR3 runs to 19 residues. The CDR3 DNA reads TGTGCCAGCAGTCCCGGGACTAGCGGGCCCGAAAGCTCCTACAATGAGCAGTTCTTC. Its translation is CASSPGTSGPESSYNEQFF.

This clonotype was observed at least ten times. The chain recombines TRBV20-1 with TRBJ1-6, with a weak D call TRBD1 (6 bases). Germline V gives CDR1 DFQATT, CDR2 SNEGSKA (reference sequence). CDR3 length: 14 amino acids. V lost 5 bases and J 9 bases, leaving 17 bases between the germline ends. For the CDR3, the DNA is TGCAGTGCTCCGACCGGGACAACAGGTTCACCCCTCCACTTT. As protein: CSAPTGTTGSPLHF.

This clonotype came up many times. This rearrangement joins TRBV9 to TRBJ2-2; 7 nucleotides line up with TRBD1. The germline CDR1 and CDR2 sequences are SGDLS and YYNGEE. With V trimmed by 4 bases and J by 2 bases, 8 bases remained unmatched. The CDR3 spans 16 residues. CDR3 coding DNA: TGTGCCAGCAGCCCGCGGACAGGAACCAACACCGGGGAGCTGTTTTTT. Protein product: CASSPRTGTNTGELFF.

This clonotype was observed a few times. The chain links TRBV7-9 to TRBJ1-5; D is uncertain. With 3 bases removed from V and 6 bases from J, the gap between germline ends came to 12 bases. CDR3 length: 14 amino acids. Germline CDR1 is SEHNR and CDR2 is FQNEAQ (reference sequence). Here the CDR3 DNA reads TGTGCCAGCAGCTTCGCAGGTCGGGGTCAGCCCCAGCATTTT. This sequence encodes CASSFAGRGQPQHF. Complete variable domain (other parts from reference TRBV7-9 and TRBJ1-5): DTGVSQNPRHKITKRGQNVTFRCDPISEHNRLYWYRQTLGQGPEFLTYFQNEAQLEKSRLLSDRFSAERPKGSFSTLEIQRTEQGDSAMYLCASSFAGRGQPQHFGDGTRLSIL.

The chain employs TRBV12-3 or TRBV12-4 and TRBJ2-4, with 10 bases identical to TRBD1. J gave up 6 bases and V 6 bases, and 5 bases lay outside the gene matches. The CDR3 totals 14 residues. The chain's CDR3 is CASRPRDRGNIQYF. CDR3 in DNA: TGTGCCAGCAGGCCCCGGGACAGGGGAAACATTCAGTACTTC.

This clonotype has only a few counts. This chain uses TRBV6-5 with TRBJ2-3; tentative D call: TRBD2 (6 bases). The V end lost 4 bases, the J end lost 10 bases, and 12 bases lay between the germline ends. CDR3 length equals 12 residues. Germline V lookup: CDR1 MNHEY, CDR2 SVGAGI. The CDR3 nucleotides read TGTGCCAGCAGTTTGGCGGGGCAGGCGCAGTATTTT. Its translation: CASSLAGQAQYF.

Ten or more counts support this clonotype. CDR3 DNA: TGTGCCATCAGTGAGTCGAACGCCGCCCGACTAGCTCCAGAGACCCAGTACTTC. It yields the protein CAISESNAARLAPETQYF. The chain uses TRBV10-3 and TRBJ2-5, with TRBD2 identical over 7 bases. CDR3 size: 18 residues. V trimming: 0 bases; J trimming: 4 bases; junction bases outside the gene matches: 14. The V gene's germline CDR1 is ENHRY and CDR2 SYGVKD.

This clonotype appeared a few times. V gene TRBV4-1 combines with J gene TRBJ2-2; D remains ambiguous. CDR1 and CDR2 (germline): MGHRA, YSYEKL. Trimming took 2 bases from V and 4 from J, leaving 14 bases between them. The CDR3 has 16 amino acids. The CDR3 sequence: CASSQYPQPPTGELFF. The CDR3, as DNA: TGCGCCAGCAGCCAATATCCACAGCCACCCACCGGGGAGCTGTTTTTT.

This clonotype was counted at least ten times. This chain connects TRBV7-9 to TRBJ2-3; no clear D. Germline CDR1 SEHNR, CDR2 FQNEAQ (reference sequence). CDR3 length: 12 amino acids. V was shortened by 3 bases and J by 0 bases, with 1 base between the two germline ends. The CDR3 here is CASSLSTDTQYF. CDR3 bases: TGTGCCAGCAGCTTGAGCACAGATACGCAGTATTTT.

The chain joins TRBV7-2 to TRBJ2-6; no clear D. Looked up from germline, CDR1 is SGHTA and CDR2 is FQGNSA. There are 16 residues in the CDR3. The V end was cut by 3 bases, the J end by 0 bases, with 9 bases between. The CDR3 DNA reads TGTGCCAGCAGCTTGACCCGGTACTCTGGGGCCAACGTCCTGACTTTC. Translating it yields CASSLTRYSGANVLTF.

CDR3 amino acids: CASSITLSAPGELFF. The CDR3 DNA follows: TGTGCCAGTAGTATAACGTTGTCCGCTCCTGGGGAGCTGTTTTTT. The chain uses TRBV19 and TRBJ2-2, with D unclear. V was shortened by 2 bases and J by 8 bases, with 15 bases between the two germline ends. This CDR3 has 15 residues. From germline, CDR1 is LNHDA and CDR2 SQIVND (reference sequence).

This clonotype was seen just once. The chain employs TRBV11-2 and TRBJ2-3; D gene unclear. The length of the CDR3 is 12 residues. Germline CDR1 SGHAT, CDR2 FQNNGV. Trimming cost V 5 bases and J 6 bases, with 9 bases left between them. The CDR3 DNA reads as TGTGCCAGCAGCCCGGAGTGGGATACGCAGTATTTT. It specifies CASSPEWDTQYF.

With regard to this clonotype: It may be a read error: a sequence one base away is much more abundant. The V and J genes are TRBV27 and TRBJ2-2; 9 nucleotides agree with TRBD1. The CDR3 has 16 residues. Germline V gene lookup returns CDR1 MNHEY and CDR2 SMNVEV (reference sequence). CDR3: CASSLFGTGMAGDLFF. CDR3 in DNA: TGTGCCAGCAGTTTATTCGGGACAGGGATGGCCGGGGACCTGTTTTTT.

This clonotype was detected only a few times. The V call is TRBV12-3 or TRBV12-4, the J call TRBJ2-3; D is undetermined. The CDR3 runs 14 residues. V was trimmed by 3 bases and J by 3 bases, leaving 10 bases between them. The CDR3 nucleotides read TGTGCCAGCAGTTTCAGTGGGGATACAGATACGCAGTATTTT. This sequence encodes CASSFSGDTDTQYF.

The chain joins TRBV5-6 to TRBJ1-6; the D gene is possibly TRBD1 (5 bases). The germline V gene has CDR1 SGHDT and CDR2 YYEEEE. The germline V and J ends were trimmed by 4 bases and 15 bases, with 17 bases remaining between them. The CDR3 runs to 13 residues. The CDR3 coding sequence is TGTGCCAGCAGCCTTGTGGGGGATCCGGTCCTCCACTTT. This gives the protein CASSLVGDPVLHF.

This clonotype was found a few times. The V and J genes are TRBV7-6 and TRBJ1-1; D not resolved. The CDR3 is 14 amino acids. The germline V gene has CDR1 SGHVS and CDR2 FNYEAQ. V gave up 2 bases and J gave up 1 base, with 8 bases separating them. In nucleotides, the CDR3 is TGTGCCAGCAGCTTAAAGTTCTCGAACACTGAAGCTTTCTTT. It specifies CASSLKFSNTEAFF. The full variable domain, completed using reference TRBV7-6 and TRBJ1-1, is GAGVSQSPRYKVTKRGQDVALRCDPISGHVSLYWYRQALGQGPEFLTYFNYEAQQDKSGLPNDRFSAERPEGSISTLTIQRTEQRDSAMYRCASSLKFSNTEAFFGQGTRLTVV.

This clonotype has ten or more counts. CDR3 DNA sequence: TGCAGCGTACTGGACGGCGTCAATGAGCAGTTCTTC. The encoded protein is CSVLDGVNEQFF. V and J are TRBV29-1 and TRBJ2-1; D remains unclear. This CDR3 is 12 amino acids long. CDR1 and CDR2 (germline): SQVTM, ANQGSEA. Trimming shortened V by 6 bases and J by 6 bases, and 12 bases separated the two germline ends.

This clonotype was counted ten times or more. CDR3 sequence: CASSLGGNNSPLHF. The CDR3 DNA is TGTGCCAGCAGTTTAGGCGGGAATAATTCACCCCTCCACTTT. The gene calls are TRBV12-3 or TRBV12-4 and TRBJ1-6; D gene uncertain. Trimming cost V 1 base and J 5 bases, with 6 bases left between them. This CDR3 comprises 14 residues.

The table lists this clonotype with many counts. The V and J genes are TRBV15 and TRBJ2-5, with a weak D call TRBD1 (5 bases). Germline V gene lookup returns CDR1 LNHNV and CDR2 YYDKDF (reference sequence). V shed 4 bases and J shed 4 bases, with 13 bases lying between them. This CDR3 comprises 14 residues. CDR3 in amino acids: CATSNHRIRETQYF. CDR3 DNA sequence: TGTGCCACCAGCAACCACAGGATACGAGAGACCCAGTACTTC. Full variable domain (outside the CDR3, taken from reference TRBV15 and TRBJ2-5): DAMVIQNPRYQVTQFGKPVTLSCSQTLNHNVMYWYQQKSSQAPKLLFHYYDKDFNNEADTPDNFQSRRPNTSFCFLDIRSPGLGDTAMYLCATSNHRIRETQYFGPGTRLLVL.

The V call is TRBV6-1, the J call TRBJ2-5, with D unresolved. Germline CDR1 and CDR2: MNHNS and SASEGT. Trimming took 9 bases from V and 5 from J, leaving 16 bases between them. The length of the CDR3 is 13 residues. The CDR3 DNA reads TGTGCCAGTCACGTCGTCGTAGGCGAGACCCAGTACTTC. Its translation is CASHVVVGETQYF.

This clonotype has just a few counts. The V and J genes are TRBV20-1 and TRBJ1-5, with 11 bases aligning to TRBD1. The CDR3 contains 13 residues. Germline trimming cut 6 bases from V and 5 bases from J; bases unmatched to any gene: 3. From germline, CDR1 is DFQATT and CDR2 SNEGSKA (reference sequence). The CDR3 is CSAQGQGDQPQHF. CDR3 nucleotide sequence: TGCAGTGCGCAGGGACAGGGGGATCAGCCCCAGCATTTT.

This clonotype was detected only a few times. This chain links TRBV5-1 with TRBJ2-2; D perhaps matches TRBD1 (6 bases). The germline V gene has CDR1 SGHRS and CDR2 YFSETQ. CDR3 size: 15 residues. Deletions cut 6 bases from V and 3 bases from J, with 15 bases between. The CDR3, as DNA: TGCGCCAGCAACCCACAGGGAGCCGACACCGGGGAGCTGTTTTTT. The encoded protein is CASNPQGADTGELFF.

The chain combines TRBV12-3 or TRBV12-4 with TRBJ1-1; no clear D gene. The length of the CDR3 is 14 residues. Between the trimmed V and J ends, which lost 3 bases and 7 bases, there was a span of 15 bases. CDR3 nucleotides: TGTGCCAGCAGTTTGAGGTTCATCGGCGGTGAAGCTTTCTTT. It yields the protein CASSLRFIGGEAFF.

This clonotype appeared many times. The chain uses TRBV20-1 and TRBJ2-5; TRBD2 is a possible D gene (5 bases). The germline V and J ends were trimmed by 8 bases and 2 bases, with 9 bases remaining between them. CDR1 DFQATT and CDR2 SNEGSKA come from the germline V gene (reference sequence). CDR3 size: 11 residues. CDR3 nucleotide sequence: TGCAGTAGCTTAGCGCAAGAGACCCAGTACTTC. It translates to CSSLAQETQYF.

Of note for this clonotype: A read error may be the cause here, since a much bigger clone is one base away. This chain joins TRBV14 and TRBJ2-5, with D possibly TRBD2 on 5 matching bases. Germline V gene lookup returns CDR1 SGHDN and CDR2 FVKESK. The V gene lost 1 base and the J gene lost 3 bases, with 21 bases spanning the gap. This CDR3 has 18 amino acids. In nucleotides, the CDR3 is TGTGCCAGCAGCCAAGTCGTAGGAGCGGTAGCGTGGAAAGAGACCCAGTACTTC. Amino acid sequence: CASSQVVGAVAWKETQYF.

This rearrangement joins TRBV2 to TRBJ2-7; tentative D call: TRBD2 (6 bases). Germline loops: CDR1 SNHLY, CDR2 FYNNEI. The CDR3 has 12 residues. V gave up 8 bases and J gave up 1 base, with 9 bases separating them. CDR3 nucleotides: TGTGCCAGCGGGCGGGAATCCTACGAGCAGTACTTC. Translated: CASGRESYEQYF.

CDR3: CASSRAGTGRVNEQFF. The CDR3 DNA sequence: TGCGCCAGCAGCCGGGCCGGGACAGGGCGCGTCAATGAGCAGTTCTTC. This sequence joins TRBV4-1 and TRBJ2-1; 9 positions match TRBD1. V was pared by 4 bases and J by 6 bases, with 10 bases of the junction left unmatched. CDR3 length: 16 amino acids. Germline lookup yields CDR1 MGHRA and CDR2 YSYEKL.

This rearrangement joins TRBV12-3 or TRBV12-4 to TRBJ1-3; D is undetermined. V was cut by 6 bases and J by 4 bases, with 13 bases left in between. This CDR3 contains 14 residues. CDR3 region: CASSPVAGGNTIYF. The CDR3 coding sequence is TGTGCCAGCAGCCCGGTGGCAGGAGGAAACACCATATATTTT.

This clonotype was picked up a small number of times. In DNA form, the CDR3 reads TGTGCCAGCAGTTCTCGACAGGCCGGGGAGCTGTTTTTT. Protein: CASSSRQAGELFF. The J gene is TRBJ2-2, the V gene TRBV12-3 or TRBV12-4, with D perhaps matching TRBD1 (6 bases). The CDR3 covers 13 residues. Trimming cost V 4 bases and J 6 bases, with 9 bases left between them.

V and J are TRBV7-8 and TRBJ2-3, with 9 bases lining up with TRBD2. The trim removed 5 bases at V and 4 bases at J, leaving 4 bases unmatched. The CDR3 sequence is 14 residues long. Germline CDR1 SGHVS, CDR2 FQNEAQ. The CDR3 loop is CASSNSGSSDTQYF. The DNA of the CDR3 is TGTGCCAGCAGCAATAGCGGGAGTTCAGATACGCAGTATTTT.

This clonotype was observed at least ten times. The rearrangement uses TRBV29-1 and TRBJ2-2; TRBD2 is a possible D gene (6 bases). The CDR3 totals 13 residues. The V gene lost 6 bases and the J gene lost 8 bases, with 16 bases spanning the gap. Germline V gene sequence: CDR1 SQVTM, CDR2 ANQGSEA. The CDR3 DNA reads as TGCAGCGTGCTGCGGGGCAGGGCAGGGGAGCTGTTTTTT. This gives the protein CSVLRGRAGELFF.